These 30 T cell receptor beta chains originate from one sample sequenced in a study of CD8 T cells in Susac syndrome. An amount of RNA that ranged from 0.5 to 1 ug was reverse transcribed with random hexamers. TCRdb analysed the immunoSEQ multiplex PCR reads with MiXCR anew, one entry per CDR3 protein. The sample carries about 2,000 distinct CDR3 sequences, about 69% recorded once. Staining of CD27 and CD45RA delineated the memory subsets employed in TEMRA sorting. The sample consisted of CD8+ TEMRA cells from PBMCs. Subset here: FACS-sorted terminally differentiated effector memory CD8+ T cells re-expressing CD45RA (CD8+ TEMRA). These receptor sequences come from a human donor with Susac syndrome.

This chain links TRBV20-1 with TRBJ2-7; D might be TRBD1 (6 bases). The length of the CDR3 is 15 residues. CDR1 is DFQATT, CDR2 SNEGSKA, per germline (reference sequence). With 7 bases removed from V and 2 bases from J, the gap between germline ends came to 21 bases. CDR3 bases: TGCAGTGTTGTCCCCCAGGGACATGACGCCTACGAGCAGTACTTC. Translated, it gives CSVVPQGHDAYEQYF.

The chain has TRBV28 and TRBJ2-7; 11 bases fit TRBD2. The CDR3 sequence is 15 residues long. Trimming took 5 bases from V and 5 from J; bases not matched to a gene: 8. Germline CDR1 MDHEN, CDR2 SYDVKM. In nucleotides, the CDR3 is TGTGCCAGCAGTGTCCTGACTAGCGGGATAGACGAGCAGTACTTC. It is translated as CASSVLTSGIDEQYF.

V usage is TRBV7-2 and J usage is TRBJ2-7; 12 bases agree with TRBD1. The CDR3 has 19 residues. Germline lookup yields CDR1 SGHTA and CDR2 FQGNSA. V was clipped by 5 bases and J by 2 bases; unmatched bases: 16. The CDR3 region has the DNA TGTGCCAGCAGCGTAGTGTTGGGGACAGGGGGCCTCCAGGCCTACGAGCAGTACTTC. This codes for CASSVVLGTGGLQAYEQYF.

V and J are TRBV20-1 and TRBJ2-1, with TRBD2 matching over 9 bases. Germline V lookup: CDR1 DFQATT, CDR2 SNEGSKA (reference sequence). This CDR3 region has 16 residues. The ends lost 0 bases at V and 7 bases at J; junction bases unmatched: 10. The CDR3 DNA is TGCAGTGCTAGAGATACATGGACTAGCGCCTTAAATGAGCAGTTCTTC. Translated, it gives CSARDTWTSALNEQFF.

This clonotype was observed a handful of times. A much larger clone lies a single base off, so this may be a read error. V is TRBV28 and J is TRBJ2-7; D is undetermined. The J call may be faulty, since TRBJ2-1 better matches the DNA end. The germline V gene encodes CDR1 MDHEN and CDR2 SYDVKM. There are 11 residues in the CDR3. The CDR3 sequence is CASSYSYEQFF. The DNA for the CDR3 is TGTGCCAGCAGTTACTCCTACGAGCAGTTCTTC.

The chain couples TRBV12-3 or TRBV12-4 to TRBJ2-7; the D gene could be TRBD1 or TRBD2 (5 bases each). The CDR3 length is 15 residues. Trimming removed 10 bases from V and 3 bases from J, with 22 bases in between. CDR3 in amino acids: CANGLAWGSIYEQYF. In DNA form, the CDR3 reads TGTGCCAACGGGTTAGCGTGGGGGAGTATCTACGAGCAGTACTTC.

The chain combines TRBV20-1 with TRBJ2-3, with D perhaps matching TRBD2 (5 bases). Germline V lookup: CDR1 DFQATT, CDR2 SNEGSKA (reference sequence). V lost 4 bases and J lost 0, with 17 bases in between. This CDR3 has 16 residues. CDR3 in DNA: TGCAGTGCTACTCAGAGAGCGGAAACTAGCACAGATACGCAGTATTTT. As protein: CSATQRAETSTDTQYF.

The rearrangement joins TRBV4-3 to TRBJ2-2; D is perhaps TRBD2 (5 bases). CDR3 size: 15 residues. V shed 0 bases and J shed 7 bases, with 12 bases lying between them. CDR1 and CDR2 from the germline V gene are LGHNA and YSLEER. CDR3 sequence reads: CASSQDLGSGGELFF. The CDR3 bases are TGCGCCAGCAGCCAAGATCTAGGGAGTGGCGGGGAGCTGTTTTTT.

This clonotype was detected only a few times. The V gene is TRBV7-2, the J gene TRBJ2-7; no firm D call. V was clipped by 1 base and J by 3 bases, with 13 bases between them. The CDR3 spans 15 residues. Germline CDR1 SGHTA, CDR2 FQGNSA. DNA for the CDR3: TGTGCCAGCAGCTTAGTTACGGATTTGGGCTACGAGCAGTACTTC. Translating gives CASSLVTDLGYEQYF.

The CDR3 DNA reads TGTGCCAGCAGCGCGGGCAACTTCCCCTTAAATGAGCAGTTCTTC. Translation: CASSAGNFPLNEQFF. This chain uses TRBV6-1 with TRBJ2-1, with a tentative D call TRBD2 (5 bases). The V and J ends lost 6 bases and 7 bases respectively, with 19 bases between them. Looked up from germline, CDR1 is MNHNS and CDR2 is SASEGT. CDR3 length equals 15 residues.

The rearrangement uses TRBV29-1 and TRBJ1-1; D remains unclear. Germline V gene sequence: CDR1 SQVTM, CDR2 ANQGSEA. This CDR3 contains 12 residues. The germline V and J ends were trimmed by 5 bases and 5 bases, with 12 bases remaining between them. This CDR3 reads CSVRTGETEAFF. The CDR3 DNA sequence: TGCAGCGTTCGGACTGGAGAGACTGAAGCTTTCTTT.

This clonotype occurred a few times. The CDR3 nucleotides read TGCGCCAGCAGCCAAGATCAGGATAGCGGGAGCACAGATACGCAGTATTTT. It translates to CASSQDQDSGSTDTQYF. The V and J genes are TRBV4-3 and TRBJ2-3, with 7 nucleotides matching TRBD2. This CDR3 is built from 17 residues. V gave up 0 bases and J gave up 0 bases; unmatched junction bases: 6. Looked up from germline, CDR1 is LGHNA and CDR2 is YSLEER.

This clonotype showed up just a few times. The chain's CDR3 is CASSASGGASTGELFF. The CDR3 DNA reads TGTGCCAGCAGCGCCTCAGGGGGCGCGAGTACCGGGGAGCTGTTTTTT. The chain recombines TRBV9 with TRBJ2-2; 8 nucleotides line up with TRBD1. The length of the CDR3 is 16 residues. Germline lookup yields CDR1 SGDLS and CDR2 YYNGEE. V lost 3 bases to trimming and J lost 5 bases; unmatched junction nucleotides: 9. Full variable domain (remainder filled in from reference TRBV9 and TRBJ2-2): DSGVTQTPKHLITATGQRVTLRCSPRSGDLSVYWYQQSLDQGLQFLIQYYNGEERAKGNILERFSAQQFPDLHSELNLSSLELGDSALYFCASSASGGASTGELFFGEGSRLTVL.

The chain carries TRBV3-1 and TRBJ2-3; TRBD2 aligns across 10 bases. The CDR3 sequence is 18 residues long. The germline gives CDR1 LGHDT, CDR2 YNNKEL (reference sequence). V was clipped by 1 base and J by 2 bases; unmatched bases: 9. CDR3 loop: CASSQGLAGATYTDTQYF. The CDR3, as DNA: TGTGCCAGCAGCCAAGGGCTAGCGGGAGCCACTTACACAGATACGCAGTATTTT.

The CDR3 reads CASRRTSGGTDTQYF. The CDR3 DNA sequence: TGTGCCAGCAGACGGACTAGCGGGGGCACAGATACGCAGTATTTT. J is TRBJ2-3 and V is TRBV7-9; TRBD2 agrees at 12 bases. The CDR3 has 15 amino acids. From germline, CDR1 is SEHNR and CDR2 FQNEAQ (reference sequence). The V gene end was trimmed by 6 bases and the J gene end by 1 base; junction bases not matched to a gene: 2.

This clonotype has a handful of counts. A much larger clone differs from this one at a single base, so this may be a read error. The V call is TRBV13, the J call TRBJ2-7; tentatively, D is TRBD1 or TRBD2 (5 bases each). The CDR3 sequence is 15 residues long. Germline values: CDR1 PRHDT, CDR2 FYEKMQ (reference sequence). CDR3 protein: CARSWSMGRRDEQYV. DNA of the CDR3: TGTGCCCGCAGCTGGTCTATGGGACGACGGGACGAGCAGTACGTC.

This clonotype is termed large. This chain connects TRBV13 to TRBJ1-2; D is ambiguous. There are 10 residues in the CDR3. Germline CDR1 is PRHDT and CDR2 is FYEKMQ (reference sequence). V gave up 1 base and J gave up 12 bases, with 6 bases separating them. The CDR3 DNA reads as TGTGCCAGCAGCTTAGAATACCACACCTTC. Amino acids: CASSLEYHTF.

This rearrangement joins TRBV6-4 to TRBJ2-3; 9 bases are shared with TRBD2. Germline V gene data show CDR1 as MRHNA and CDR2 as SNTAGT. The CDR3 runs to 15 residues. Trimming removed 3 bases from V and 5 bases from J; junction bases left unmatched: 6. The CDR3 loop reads CASSEAGGPGDTQYF. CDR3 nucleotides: TGTGCCAGCAGTGAGGCGGGAGGGCCAGGAGATACGCAGTATTTT.

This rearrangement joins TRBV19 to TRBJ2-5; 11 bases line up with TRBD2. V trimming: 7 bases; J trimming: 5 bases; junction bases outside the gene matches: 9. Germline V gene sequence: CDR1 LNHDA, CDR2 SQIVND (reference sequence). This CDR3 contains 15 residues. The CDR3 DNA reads TGTGCCAGTACCACTAGCGGGAGTAATGGTGAGACCCAGTACTTC. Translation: CASTTSGSNGETQYF.

The CDR3 reads CASSWTGNGYGYTF. The CDR3 nucleotides are TGTGCCAGCAGTTGGACAGGGAATGGGTATGGCTACACCTTC. V is TRBV27 and J is TRBJ1-2; 8 bases align to TRBD1. Trimming took 4 bases from V and 5 from J; bases not matched to a gene: 6. The CDR3 sequence is 14 residues long. In germline, CDR1 is MNHEY, CDR2 SMNVEV (reference sequence).

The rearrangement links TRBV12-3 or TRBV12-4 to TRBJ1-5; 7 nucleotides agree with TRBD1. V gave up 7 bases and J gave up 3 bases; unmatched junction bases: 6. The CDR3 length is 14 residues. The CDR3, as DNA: TGTGCCAGCACCCTAGGGGGCCCCAATCAGCCCCAGCATTTT. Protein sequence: CASTLGGPNQPQHF.

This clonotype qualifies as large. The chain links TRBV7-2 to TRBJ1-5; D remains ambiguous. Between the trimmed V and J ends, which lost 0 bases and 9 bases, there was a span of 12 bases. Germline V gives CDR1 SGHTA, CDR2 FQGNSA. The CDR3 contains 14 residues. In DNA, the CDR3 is TGTGCCAGCAGCTTAGCGGGAGGAGGGAGGCCCCAGCATTTT. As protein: CASSLAGGGRPQHF.

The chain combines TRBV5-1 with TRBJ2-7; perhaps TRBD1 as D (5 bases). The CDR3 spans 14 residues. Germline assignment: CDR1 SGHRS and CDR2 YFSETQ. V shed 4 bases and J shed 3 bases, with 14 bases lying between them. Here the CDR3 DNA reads TGCGCCAGCAGCAAGACAGTGTTCGACTACGAGCAGTACTTC. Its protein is CASSKTVFDYEQYF.

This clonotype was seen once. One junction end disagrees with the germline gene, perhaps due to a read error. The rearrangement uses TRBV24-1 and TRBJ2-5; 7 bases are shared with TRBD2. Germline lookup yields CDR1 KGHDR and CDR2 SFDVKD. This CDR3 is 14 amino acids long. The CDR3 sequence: CATSGPSGSETPYF. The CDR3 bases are TGTGCCACCAGTGGTCCTAGCGGCTCGGAGACCCCGTACTTC.

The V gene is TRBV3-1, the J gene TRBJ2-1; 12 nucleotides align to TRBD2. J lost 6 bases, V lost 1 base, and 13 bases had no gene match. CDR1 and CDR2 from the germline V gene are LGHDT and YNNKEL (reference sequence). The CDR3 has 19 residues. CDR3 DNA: TGTGCCAGCAGCCAAGGTCTTGAAACTAGCGGGAGGTTTTCCAATGAGCAGTTCTTC. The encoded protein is CASSQGLETSGRFSNEQFF.

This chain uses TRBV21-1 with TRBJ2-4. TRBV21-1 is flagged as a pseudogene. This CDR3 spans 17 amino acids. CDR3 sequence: CASRGLVVQQRKNIQYF. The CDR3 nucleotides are TGTGCCAGCAGGGGCTTGGTAGTACAGCAAAGAAAAAACATTCAGTACTTC.

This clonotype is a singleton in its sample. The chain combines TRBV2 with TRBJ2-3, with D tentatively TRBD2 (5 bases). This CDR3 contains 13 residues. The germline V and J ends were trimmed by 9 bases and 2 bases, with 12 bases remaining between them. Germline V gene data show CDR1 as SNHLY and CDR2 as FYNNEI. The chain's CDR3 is CARLLENTDTQYF. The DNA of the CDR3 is TGTGCCAGGCTACTAGAAAACACAGATACGCAGTATTTT.

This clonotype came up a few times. In DNA form, the CDR3 reads TGTGCCAGCAGTTACTCGGAGGGGTCGAACACTGAAGCTTTCTTT. Encoded protein: CASSYSEGSNTEAFF. This chain joins TRBV6-5 and TRBJ1-1; perhaps TRBD1 as D (5 bases). The germline CDR1 and CDR2 sequences are MNHEY and SVGAGI. Trimming took off 0 bases at V and 1 base at J, with 9 bases between the two ends. This CDR3 contains 15 residues.

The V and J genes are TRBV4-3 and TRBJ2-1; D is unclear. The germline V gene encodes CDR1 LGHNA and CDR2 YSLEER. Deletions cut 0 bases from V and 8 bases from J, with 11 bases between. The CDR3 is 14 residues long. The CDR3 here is CASSQDGFGDEQFF. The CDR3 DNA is TGCGCCAGCAGCCAAGATGGGTTTGGGGATGAGCAGTTCTTC.

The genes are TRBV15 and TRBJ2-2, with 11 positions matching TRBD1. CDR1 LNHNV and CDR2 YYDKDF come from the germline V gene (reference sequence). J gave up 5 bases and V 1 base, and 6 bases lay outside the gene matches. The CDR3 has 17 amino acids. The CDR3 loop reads CATSRGRDRGYTGELFF. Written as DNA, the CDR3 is TGTGCCACCAGCAGAGGCCGGGACAGGGGGTATACCGGGGAGCTGTTTTTT.